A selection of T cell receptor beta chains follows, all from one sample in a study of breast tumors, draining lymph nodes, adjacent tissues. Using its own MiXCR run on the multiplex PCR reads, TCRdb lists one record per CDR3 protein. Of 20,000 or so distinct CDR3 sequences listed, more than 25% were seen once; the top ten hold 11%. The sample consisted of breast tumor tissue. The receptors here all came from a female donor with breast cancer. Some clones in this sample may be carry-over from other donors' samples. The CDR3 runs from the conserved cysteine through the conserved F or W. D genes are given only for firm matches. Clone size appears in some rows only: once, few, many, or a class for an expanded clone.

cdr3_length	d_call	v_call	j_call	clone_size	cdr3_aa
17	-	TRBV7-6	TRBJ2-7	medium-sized	CASSLRGFATLTHEQYF
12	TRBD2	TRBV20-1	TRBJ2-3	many	CSAGVGTDTQYF
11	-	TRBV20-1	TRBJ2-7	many	CSARLAREQYF
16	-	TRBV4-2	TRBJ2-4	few	CASSQDLTGAKNIQYF
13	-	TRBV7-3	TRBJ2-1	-	CASSSDRDSRRVF
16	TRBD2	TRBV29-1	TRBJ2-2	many	CSVAGLAAQNTGELFF
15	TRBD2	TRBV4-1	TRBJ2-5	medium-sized	CASSQDSSGAETQYF
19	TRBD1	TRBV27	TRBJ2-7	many	CASSLSYLSWGQGTYEQYF
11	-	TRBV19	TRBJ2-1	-	CASSIGPEQFF
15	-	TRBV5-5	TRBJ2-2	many	CASSLGRGNTGELFF
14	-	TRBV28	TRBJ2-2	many	CASSFPEYTGELFF